One and the same sample provided the 22 T cell receptor beta chains below, sequenced in a study of Ad26.COV2.S vaccination and SARS-CoV-2 variants. The treatment: roughly 18 received Ad26.COV2.S at low or high dose, single or two shots; roughly five received placebo; per-sample allocation not given. Following the first vaccine or placebo injection, samples were taken on day 63. The data were produced by immunoSEQ multiplex PCR, yet TCRdb's version contains in-frame clones alone and is incomplete. Of 300,000 to 450,000 clones in the sample, around 84% are singletons; the top ten hold around 3%. The sequencing used peripheral blood, collected in a trial of Ad26.COV2.S vaccine versus placebo. These receptors all stem from a person between 18 and 65 years old who received the Ad26.COV2.S COVID-19 vaccine or a placebo.

The chain is built from TRBV3-1 (or the pseudogene TRBV3-2) and TRBJ2-5; D is possibly TRBD1 or TRBD2 (5 bases each). With 1 base removed from V and 11 bases from J, the gap between germline ends came to 11 bases. The CDR3 covers 12 residues. Germline CDR1 reads LGHDT; CDR2 reads YNNKEL (reference sequence). CDR3 protein: CASSQAGTTQYF. CDR3 nucleotides: TGTGCCAGCAGCCAAGCGGGGACCACGCAGTACTTC.

The chain joins TRBV30 to TRBJ1-3; no clear D. Germline lookup yields CDR1 GTSNPN and CDR2 SVGIG (reference sequence). The V end lost 0 bases, the J end lost 2 bases, and 11 bases lay between the germline ends. CDR3 length equals 15 residues. In DNA form, the CDR3 reads TGTGCCTGGAGTGTACGTTTAGACACTGGAAACACCATATATTTT. Its protein is CAWSVRLDTGNTIYF. Full variable domain (remainder filled in from reference TRBV30 and TRBJ1-3): SQTIHQWPATLVQPVGSPLSLECTVEGTSNPNLYWYRQAAGRGLQLLFYSVGIGQISSEVPQNLSASRPQDRQFILSSKKLLLSDSGFYLCAWSVRLDTGNTIYFGEGSWLTVV.

The chain joins TRBV5-6 to TRBJ2-6; the D gene could be TRBD1 or TRBD2 (7 bases each). This CDR3 spans 17 amino acids. Germline CDR1 reads SGHDT; CDR2 reads YYEEEE. The V end lost 3 bases, the J end lost 1 base, and 14 bases lay between the germline ends. As DNA, the CDR3 is TGTGCCAGCAGCTGGGGGACAGCGGGGTCTGGGGCCAACGTCCTGACTTTC. Its translation is CASSWGTAGSGANVLTF.

J is TRBJ2-5 and V is TRBV5-6, with 10 positions matching TRBD2. The V gene end was trimmed by 0 bases and the J gene end by 7 bases; junction bases not matched to a gene: 9. Germline CDR1 SGHDT, CDR2 YYEEEE. The CDR3 covers 16 residues. The CDR3 region has the DNA TGTGCCAGCAGCTTGGAGTGGCTAGCGGGAGTGGGGACCCAGTACTTC. Its protein product is CASSLEWLAGVGTQYF. The full variable domain, in which reference TRBV5-6 and TRBJ2-5 provide the parts outside the CDR3, is DAGVTQSPTHLIKTRGQQVTLRCSPKSGHDTVSWYQQALGQGPQFIFQYYEEEERQRGNFPDRFSGHQFPNYSSELNVNALLLGDSALYLCASSLEWLAGVGTQYFGPGTRLLVL.

This chain connects TRBV5-4 to TRBJ1-2; TRBD1 agrees at 8 bases. The CDR3 contains 14 residues. Trimming cost V 6 bases and J 2 bases; bases outside gene matches: 6. Germline V gene lookup returns CDR1 SGHNT and CDR2 YYREEE (reference sequence). The CDR3 bases are TGTGCCAGCAATCAGGGGGCGCAGAACTATGGCTACACCTTC. It codes for CASNQGAQNYGYTF.

DNA for the CDR3: TGTGCCAGCTCACGACTACAGGGGTCTAGCTCTGGAAACACCATATATTTT. Amino acids: CASSRLQGSSSGNTIYF. J is TRBJ1-3 and V is TRBV18; 7 bases are a match to TRBD1. This CDR3 has 17 amino acids. The V and J ends lost 4 bases and 0 bases, in that order; junction bases with no gene match: 9. CDR1 and CDR2 from the germline V gene are KGHSH and LQKENI.

The genes are TRBV15 and TRBJ2-2, with 9 nucleotides matching TRBD1. The CDR3 sequence is 16 residues long. V trimming: 3 bases; J trimming: 6 bases; junction bases outside the gene matches: 8. Germline V lookup: CDR1 LNHNV, CDR2 YYDKDF (reference sequence). The CDR3 region is CATSSGTGKRAGELFF. For the CDR3, the DNA is TGTGCCACCAGCAGCGGGACAGGGAAGAGGGCCGGGGAGCTGTTTTTT.

This clone was recorded only once. The rearrangement uses TRBV30 and TRBJ1-5; TRBD1 might be the D (5 bases). Trimming took 1 base from V and 5 from J, leaving 9 bases between them. CDR1 GTSNPN and CDR2 SVGIG come from the germline V gene (reference sequence). This CDR3 has 13 amino acids. The CDR3 sequence is CAWSDGTDQPQHF. The CDR3 DNA follows: TGTGCCTGGAGTGACGGGACGGATCAGCCCCAGCATTTT.

CDR3 in amino acids: CASSRLAGGSYNEQFF. CDR3 nucleotides: TGCGCCAGCAGCAGACTAGCGGGGGGGTCCTACAATGAGCAGTTCTTC. The chain carries TRBV10-1 and TRBJ2-1; 14 nucleotides match TRBD2. The junction had 2 bases not matched to a gene; V was cut back by 6 bases and J by 1 base. This CDR3 region has 16 residues. From germline, CDR1 is WNHNN and CDR2 SYGVQD (reference sequence).

The gene calls are TRBV14 and TRBJ1-2, with no clear D. V dropped 3 bases and J dropped 4 bases, with 9 bases sitting between them. The CDR3 contains 13 residues. CDR1 is SGHDN and CDR2 is FVKESK in the germline V gene. CDR3 amino acids: CASSQAGLYGYTF. CDR3 in DNA: TGTGCCAGCAGCCAGGCAGGACTCTATGGCTACACCTTC.

J is TRBJ2-7 and V is TRBV7-2; 8 positions agree with TRBD2. The V segment lost 6 bases and the J segment 3 bases; nucleotides outside the gene matches: 10. Per the germline V gene, CDR1 is SGHTA and CDR2 is FQGNSA. This CDR3 has 15 residues. The CDR3 protein is CASRPYSAGDYEQYF. DNA of the CDR3: TGTGCCAGCAGACCCTATTCAGCGGGAGACTACGAGCAGTACTTC.

The chain carries TRBV4-1 and TRBJ1-2, with a weak D call TRBD1 (5 bases). From germline, CDR1 is MGHRA and CDR2 YSYEKL. This CDR3 is built from 14 residues. V gave up 0 bases and J gave up 7 bases, with 12 bases separating them. The CDR3 DNA sequence: TGCGCCAGCAGCCAAGACCGGGACCTAGGTGGCTACACCTTC. Protein: CASSQDRDLGGYTF.

V and J are TRBV5-1 and TRBJ2-2; D perhaps matches TRBD1 (5 bases). This CDR3 contains 15 residues. The V end lost 2 bases, the J end lost 0 bases, and 8 bases lay between the germline ends. Per germline, CDR1 SGHRS and CDR2 YFSETQ. In DNA form, the CDR3 reads TGCGCCAGCAGCTTAGGGGTTCCGAACACCGGGGAGCTGTTTTTT. This sequence encodes CASSLGVPNTGELFF.

The chain combines TRBV4-3 with TRBJ1-1; D is uncertain. The V end was cut by 2 bases, the J end by 4 bases, with 20 bases between. The CDR3 sequence is 17 residues long. Germline V gives CDR1 LGHNA, CDR2 YSLEER. The CDR3 here is CASSQNPTGSLGTEAFF. The DNA for the CDR3 is TGCGCCAGCAGCCAAAACCCCACGGGGTCCCTAGGCACTGAAGCTTTCTTT.

As to this clone: Distinct nucleotide sequences in the sample also encode this CDR3. The V and J genes are TRBV5-1 and TRBJ2-3; D is unresolved. Between the trimmed V and J ends, which lost 0 bases and 5 bases, there was a span of 4 bases. Germline CDR1 and CDR2: SGHRS and YFSETQ. The CDR3 is 12 amino acids. CDR3 nucleotides: TGCGCCAGCAGCTTGGGGCAAGATACGCAGTATTTT. This codes for CASSLGQDTQYF.

The chain links TRBV30 to TRBJ1-2; D gene uncertain. This CDR3 contains 15 residues. Trimming cost V 4 bases and J 4 bases, with 19 bases left between them. From germline, CDR1 is GTSNPN and CDR2 SVGIG (reference sequence). The CDR3 is CAWTPETHLGYGYTF. CDR3 DNA: TGTGCCTGGACCCCCGAGACCCATCTCGGCTATGGCTACACCTTC.

The rearrangement links TRBV18 to TRBJ2-7, with unresolved D. Germline assignment: CDR1 KGHSH and CDR2 LQKENI. Trimming took 6 bases from V and 1 from J, leaving 13 bases between them. The CDR3 spans 14 residues. The CDR3 bases are TGTGCCAGCTCGATGAACAGAAGGTCCTACGAGCAGTACTTC. It specifies CASSMNRRSYEQYF.

V usage is TRBV27 and J usage is TRBJ2-1; D not resolved. Trimming removed 2 bases at V and 0 bases at J, with 8 bases between. The CDR3 runs 15 residues. Per germline, CDR1 MNHEY and CDR2 SMNVEV (reference sequence). The CDR3 DNA is TGTGCCAGCAGTTTAGGTTCCGTCTCCTACAATGAGCAGTTCTTC. It encodes CASSLGSVSYNEQFF.

This chain connects TRBV7-9 to TRBJ2-7; D is ambiguous. Trimming cost V 1 base and J 2 bases, with 6 bases left between them. The CDR3 runs 13 residues. CDR1 and CDR2 (germline): SEHNR, FQNEAQ (reference sequence). The CDR3 DNA follows: TGTGCCAGCAGCTTAGGTAACGCCTACGAGCAGTACTTC. Translation gives CASSLGNAYEQYF.

The V call is TRBV2, the J call TRBJ1-1, with D perhaps matching TRBD1 (6 bases). With 7 bases removed from V and 5 bases from J, the gap between germline ends came to 20 bases. This CDR3 has 15 residues. The germline CDR1 and CDR2 sequences are SNHLY and FYNNEI. CDR3 nucleotides: TGTGCCAGCACCCCGAGGGGGGAGAGAACAACTGAAGCTTTCTTT. The encoded protein is CASTPRGERTTEAFF.

The rearrangement links TRBV6-2 or TRBV6-3 to TRBJ2-7, with 10 bases fitting TRBD2. CDR1 is MNHEY and CDR2 is SVGEGT in the germline V gene. V shed 5 bases, J shed 7 bases, and the junction held 20 bases outside the gene matches. This CDR3 region has 18 residues. CDR3 nucleotide sequence: TGTGCCAGCAGTCGCCTCGAAAGGACTAGCGGCGCCGGCGGGGAGCAGTACTTC. This translates into CASSRLERTSGAGGEQYF.

The V and J genes are TRBV18 and TRBJ2-7, with a possible D match to TRBD2 (5 bases). V lost 2 bases, J lost 0 bases, and 17 bases lay in between. The CDR3 is 17 residues long. Looked up from germline, CDR1 is KGHSH and CDR2 is LQKENI. CDR3 nucleotides: TGTGCCAGCTCACCAACCGGGCAGGCTACTAGCTCCTACGAGCAGTACTTC. It encodes CASSPTGQATSSYEQYF.